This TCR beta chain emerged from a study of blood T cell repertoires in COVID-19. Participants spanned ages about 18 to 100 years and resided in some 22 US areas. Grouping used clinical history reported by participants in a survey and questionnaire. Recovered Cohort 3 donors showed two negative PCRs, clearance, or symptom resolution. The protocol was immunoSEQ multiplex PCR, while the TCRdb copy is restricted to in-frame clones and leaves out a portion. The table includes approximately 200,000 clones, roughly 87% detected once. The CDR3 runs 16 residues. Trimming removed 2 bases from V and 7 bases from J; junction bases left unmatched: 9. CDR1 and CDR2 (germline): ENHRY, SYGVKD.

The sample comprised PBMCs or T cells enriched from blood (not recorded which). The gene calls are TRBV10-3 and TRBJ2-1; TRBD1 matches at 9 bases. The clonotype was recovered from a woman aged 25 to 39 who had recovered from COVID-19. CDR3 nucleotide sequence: TGTGCCATCAGTGAGCCGGGGACAGGGTCAATTAATGAGCAGTTCTTC. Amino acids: CAISEPGTGSINEQFF.